The sequence of this T cell receptor (beta chain) was determined in a study of blood T cell repertoires in COVID-19. The wider study: Acute and convalescent COVID-19 samples came from the United States, Italy and Spain.

The CDR3 length is 14 residues. The germline CDR1 and CDR2 sequences are SEHNR and FQNEAQ (reference sequence). J gave up 6 bases and V 8 bases, and 6 bases lay outside the gene matches. The protocol was immunoSEQ multiplex PCR, while the TCRdb copy is restricted to in-frame clones and leaves out a portion. The sample lists approximately 170,000 clones; about 81% were seen once. The V call is TRBV7-9, the J call TRBJ1-5, with 11 nucleotides matching TRBD1. What was sequenced was PBMCs or T cells enriched from blood (not recorded which). The receptor was isolated from a woman between 25 and 40 years old who had recovered from COVID-19. Written as DNA, the CDR3 is TGTGCCAGCGGAGGACAGGGGGCAGGTCAGCCCCAGCATTTT. Its protein is CASGGQGAGQPQHF.